This TCR beta chain was captured by sequencing in a study of T cells in localized non-small cell lung cancer. Broader study findings: Heterogeneity cannot be ruled out, as sequencing used one tumor region only.

Germline CDR1 DFQATT, CDR2 SNEGSKA (reference sequence). The ends lost 5 bases at V and 9 bases at J; junction bases unmatched: 1. The CDR3 covers 11 residues. Using immunoSEQ multiplex PCR, the repertoire was profiled, and TCRdb retains in-frame clones only, with some absent. The sample yields 25,000 to 35,000 clones, roughly 90% seen once. A word on this clone: Its antigen is not known.

This sequence joins TRBV20-1 and TRBJ2-3; TRBD2 matches 11 bases. The specimen was peripheral blood, collected before any cancer treatment. The TCR was taken from a female donor older than 55 with stage I lung adenocarcinoma. CDR3 protein: CSAGTSGTQYF. CDR3 bases: TGCAGTGCTGGGACTAGCGGAACGCAGTATTTT.